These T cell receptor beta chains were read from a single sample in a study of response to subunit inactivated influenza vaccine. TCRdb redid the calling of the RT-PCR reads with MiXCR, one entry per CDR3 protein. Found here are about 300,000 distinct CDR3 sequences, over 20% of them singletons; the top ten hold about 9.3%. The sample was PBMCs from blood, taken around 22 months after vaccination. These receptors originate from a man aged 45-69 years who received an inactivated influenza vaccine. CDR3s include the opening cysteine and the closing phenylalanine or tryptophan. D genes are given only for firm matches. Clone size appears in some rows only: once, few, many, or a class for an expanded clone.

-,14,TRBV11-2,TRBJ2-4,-,TGTGCCAGCAGCTTAGAGGCAGGGAGAAACATTCAGTACTTC,CASSLEAGRNIQYF
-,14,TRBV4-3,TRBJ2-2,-,TGCGCCAGCAGCCAAGAGATAAACACCGGGGAGCTGTTTTTT,CASSQEINTGELFF
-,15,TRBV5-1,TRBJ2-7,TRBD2,TGCGCCAGCAGCTTTGACGGGACTAGAACCTACGAGCAGTACTTC,CASSFDGTRTYEQYF
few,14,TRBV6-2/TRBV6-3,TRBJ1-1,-,TGTGCCAGCTGGGAGGTGGGACAATTCGCTGAAGCTTTCTTT,CASWEVGQFAEAFF
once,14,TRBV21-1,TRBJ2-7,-,TGTGCCAGCAGCCCAGGGGGCAGTTTCTACGAGCAGTACTTC,CASSPGGSFYEQYF
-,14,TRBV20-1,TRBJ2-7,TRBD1,TGCAGTGCTCTCCTCGGGACAGTCTCCTACGAGCAGTACTTC,CSALLGTVSYEQYF
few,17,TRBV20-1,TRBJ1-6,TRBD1,TGCAGTGCTAGAGATCTCGGACAGGGGCGAGTCGATTCACCCCTCCACTTT,CSARDLGQGRVDSPLHF
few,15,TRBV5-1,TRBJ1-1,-,TGCGCCAGCAGCTTATCCAGGGTGGCGGTGACTGAAGCTTTCTTT,CASSLSRVAVTEAFF
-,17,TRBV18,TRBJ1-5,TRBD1,TGTGCCAGCTCCAGGGGGGGCACAGGCCTCGGTGGTCAGCCCCAGCATTTT,CASSRGGTGLGGQPQHF
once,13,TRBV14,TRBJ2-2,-,TGTGCCAGCAGCCAACAGTCTACCGGGGAGCTGTTTTTT,CASSQQSTGELFF
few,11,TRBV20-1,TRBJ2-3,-,TGCAGTGCTAGACTGGTAGATACGCAGTATTTT,CSARLVDTQYF
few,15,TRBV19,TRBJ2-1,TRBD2,TGTGCCAGTATTGACGCGCGGGAGGGCTACAATGAGCAGTTCTTC,CASIDAREGYNEQFF
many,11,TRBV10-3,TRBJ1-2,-,TGTGCCATCAGGGGAACCTATGGCTACACCTTC,CAIRGTYGYTF
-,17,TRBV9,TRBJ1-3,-,TGTGCCAGCAGCGTAGAAGGTGGGGCAGCCTCTGGAAACACCATATATTTT,CASSVEGGAASGNTIYF
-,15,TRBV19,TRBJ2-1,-,TGTGCCAGTAGTATAGGCTTGCCACTTTACAATGAGCAGTTCTTC,CASSIGLPLYNEQFF
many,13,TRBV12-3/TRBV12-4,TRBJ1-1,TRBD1,TGTGCCAGCAGTCAAGGACAGGGTCGGAGAGCTTTCTTT,CASSQGQGRRAFF
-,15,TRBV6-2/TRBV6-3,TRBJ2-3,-,TGTGCCAGCAGTACACCCCCATATGTTATAGATACGCAGTATTTT,CASSTPPYVIDTQYF
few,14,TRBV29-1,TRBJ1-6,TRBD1,TGCAGCGTAAGAGAGGGACAGGGGAATTCACCCCTCCACTTT,CSVREGQGNSPLHF
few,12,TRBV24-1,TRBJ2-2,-,TGTGCCACCAGGAGGACAGACGGGGAGCTGTTTTTT,CATRRTDGELFF
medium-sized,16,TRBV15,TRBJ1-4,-,TGTGCCACCAGCAGAGGATCGGGACCGCCAAATGAAAAACTGTTTTTT,CATSRGSGPPNEKLFF
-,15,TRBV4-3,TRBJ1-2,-,TGCGCCAGCAGCCAAGATGTCCAGGGGCGCAGGGGCTACACCTTC,CASSQDVQGRRGYTF
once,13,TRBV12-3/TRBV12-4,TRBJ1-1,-,TGTGCCAGCAGTTTCTATCGGGGCACTGAAGCTTTCTTT,CASSFYRGTEAFF
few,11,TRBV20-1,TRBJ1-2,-,TGCAGTGGAATGACAGGCGATGGCTACACCTTC,CSGMTGDGYTF
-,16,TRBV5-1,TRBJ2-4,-,TGCGCCAGCAGCGTCCGGGACTTCTTAGCCAAAAACATTCAGTACTTC,CASSVRDFLAKNIQYF
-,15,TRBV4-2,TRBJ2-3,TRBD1,TGTGCCAGCAGCCAAGAACAGGGGAGCACAGATACGCAGTATTTT,CASSQEQGSTDTQYF
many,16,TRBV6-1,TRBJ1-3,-,TGTGCCAGCCGCCGGCGAGGGGCGTACTCTGGAAACACCATATATTTT,CASRRRGAYSGNTIYF
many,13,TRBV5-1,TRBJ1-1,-,TGCGCCAGCAGCTTGGACCCGGGGTCTGAAGCTTTCTTT,CASSLDPGSEAFF